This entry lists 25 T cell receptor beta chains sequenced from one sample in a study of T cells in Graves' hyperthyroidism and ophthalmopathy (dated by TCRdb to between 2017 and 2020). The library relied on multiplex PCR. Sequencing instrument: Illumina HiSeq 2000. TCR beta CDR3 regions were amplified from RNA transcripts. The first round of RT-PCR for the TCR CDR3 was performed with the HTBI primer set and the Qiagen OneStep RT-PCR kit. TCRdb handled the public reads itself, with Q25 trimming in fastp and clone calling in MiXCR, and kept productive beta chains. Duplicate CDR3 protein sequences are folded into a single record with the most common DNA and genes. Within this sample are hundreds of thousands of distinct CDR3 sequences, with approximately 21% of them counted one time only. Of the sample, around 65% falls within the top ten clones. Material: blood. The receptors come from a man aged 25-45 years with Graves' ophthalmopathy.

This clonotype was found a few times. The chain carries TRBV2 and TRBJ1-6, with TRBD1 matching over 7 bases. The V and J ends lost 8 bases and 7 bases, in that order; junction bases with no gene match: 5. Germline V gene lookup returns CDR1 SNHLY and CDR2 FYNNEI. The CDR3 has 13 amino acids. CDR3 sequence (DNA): TGTGCCAGCGATCAGGGGGGGAATTCACCCCTCCACTTT. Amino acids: CASDQGGNSPLHF.

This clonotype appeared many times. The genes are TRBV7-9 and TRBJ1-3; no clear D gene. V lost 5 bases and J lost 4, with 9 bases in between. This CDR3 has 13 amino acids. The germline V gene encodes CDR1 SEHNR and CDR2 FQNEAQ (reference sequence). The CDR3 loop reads CASSQSRGNTIYF. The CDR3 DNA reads TGTGCCAGCAGCCAATCCAGGGGAAACACCATATATTTT.

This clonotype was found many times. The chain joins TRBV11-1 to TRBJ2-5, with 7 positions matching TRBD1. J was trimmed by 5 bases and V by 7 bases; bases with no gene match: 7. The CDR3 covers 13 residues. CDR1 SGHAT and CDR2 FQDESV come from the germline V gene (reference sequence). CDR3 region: CASNSGQDETQYF. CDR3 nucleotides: TGTGCCAGCAACTCCGGACAGGATGAGACCCAGTACTTC.

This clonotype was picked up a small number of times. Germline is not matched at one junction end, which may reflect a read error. CDR3 sequence reads: CASSLNQGSNEQFF. The CDR3 nucleotides read TGTGCCAGCAGCTTAAACCAGGGTTCCAATGAGCAGTTCTTC. This sequence joins TRBV5-1 and TRBJ2-1; possibly TRBD1 for D (5 bases). The CDR3 spans 14 residues. In germline, CDR1 is SGHRS, CDR2 YFSETQ.

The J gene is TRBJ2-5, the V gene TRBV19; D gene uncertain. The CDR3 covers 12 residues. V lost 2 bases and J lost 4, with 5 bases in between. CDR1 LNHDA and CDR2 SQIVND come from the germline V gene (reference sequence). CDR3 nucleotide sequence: TGTGCCAGTAGTATATCAGGAGAGACCCAGTACTTC. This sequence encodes CASSISGETQYF. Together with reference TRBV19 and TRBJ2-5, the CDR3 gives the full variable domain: DGGITQSPKYLFRKEGQNVTLSCEQNLNHDAMYWYRQDPGQGLRLIYYSQIVNDFQKGDIAEGYSVSREKKESFPLTVTSAQKNPTAFYLCASSISGETQYFGPGTRLLVL.

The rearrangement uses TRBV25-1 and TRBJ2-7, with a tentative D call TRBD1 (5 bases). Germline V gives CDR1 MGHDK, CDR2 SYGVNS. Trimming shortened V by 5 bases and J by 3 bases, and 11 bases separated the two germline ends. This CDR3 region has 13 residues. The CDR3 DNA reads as TGTGCCAGCAGTAGGGCAGGGTACTACGAGCAGTACTTC. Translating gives CASSRAGYYEQYF.

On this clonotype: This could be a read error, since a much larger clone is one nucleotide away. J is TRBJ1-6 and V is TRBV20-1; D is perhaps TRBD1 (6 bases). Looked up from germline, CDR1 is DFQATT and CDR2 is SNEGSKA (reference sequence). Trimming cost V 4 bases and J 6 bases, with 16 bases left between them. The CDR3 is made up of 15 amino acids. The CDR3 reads CSAMNRAGCNSPLHF. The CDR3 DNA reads TGCAGTGCTATGAACAGGGCGGGCTGTAATTCACCCCTCCACTTT.

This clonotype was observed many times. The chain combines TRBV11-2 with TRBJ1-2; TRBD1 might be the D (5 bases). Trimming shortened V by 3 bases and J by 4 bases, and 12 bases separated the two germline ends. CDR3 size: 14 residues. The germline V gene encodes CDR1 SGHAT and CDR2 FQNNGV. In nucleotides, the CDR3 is TGTGCCAGCAGCTTGGGACCTGTCGGCTATGGCTACACCTTC. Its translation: CASSLGPVGYGYTF.

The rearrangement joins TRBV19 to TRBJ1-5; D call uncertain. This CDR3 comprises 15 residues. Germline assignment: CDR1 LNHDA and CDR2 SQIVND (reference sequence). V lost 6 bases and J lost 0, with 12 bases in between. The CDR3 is CASSPSLNSNQPQHF. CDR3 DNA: TGTGCCAGTAGCCCCTCTCTAAATAGCAATCAGCCCCAGCATTTT.

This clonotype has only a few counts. The CDR3 reads CASSVAVGGIYNEQFF. CDR3 nucleotide sequence: TGTGCCAGCAGCGTAGCGGTGGGGGGTATTTACAATGAGCAGTTCTTC. V and J are TRBV9 and TRBJ2-1, with D possibly matching TRBD2 (6 bases). The CDR3 totals 16 residues. V shed 0 bases and J shed 4 bases, with 14 bases lying between them. Germline V CDR1 and CDR2: SGDLS, YYNGEE.

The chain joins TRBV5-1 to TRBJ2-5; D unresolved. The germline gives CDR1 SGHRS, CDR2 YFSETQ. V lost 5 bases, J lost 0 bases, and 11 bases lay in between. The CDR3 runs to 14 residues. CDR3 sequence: CASSRTSNQETQYF. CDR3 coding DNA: TGCGCCAGCAGTCGGACGTCAAACCAAGAGACCCAGTACTTC.

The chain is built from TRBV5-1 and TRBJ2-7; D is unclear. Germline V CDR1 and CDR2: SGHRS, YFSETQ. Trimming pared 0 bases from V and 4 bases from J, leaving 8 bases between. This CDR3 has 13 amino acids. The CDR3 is CASSLGVFYEQYF. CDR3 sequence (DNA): TGCGCCAGCAGCTTGGGAGTATTTTACGAGCAGTACTTC. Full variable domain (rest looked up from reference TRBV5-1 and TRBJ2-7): KAGVTQTPRYLIKTRGQQVTLSCSPISGHRSVSWYQQTPGQGLQFLFEYFSETQRNKGNFPGRFSGRQFSNSRSEMNVSTLELGDSALYLCASSLGVFYEQYFGPGTRLTVT.

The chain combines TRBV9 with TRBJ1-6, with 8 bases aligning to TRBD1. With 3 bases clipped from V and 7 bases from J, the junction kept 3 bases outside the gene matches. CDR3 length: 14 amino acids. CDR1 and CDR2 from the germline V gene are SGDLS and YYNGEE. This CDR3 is CASSAGTGNSPLHF. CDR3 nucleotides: TGTGCCAGCAGCGCAGGGACAGGAAATTCACCCCTCCACTTT.

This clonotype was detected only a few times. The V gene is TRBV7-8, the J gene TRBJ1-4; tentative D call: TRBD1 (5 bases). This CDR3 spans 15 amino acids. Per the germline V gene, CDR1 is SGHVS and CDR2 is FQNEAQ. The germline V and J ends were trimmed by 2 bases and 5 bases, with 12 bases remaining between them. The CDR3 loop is CASSLTAGRNEKLFF. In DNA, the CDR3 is TGTGCCAGCAGCTTAACGGCAGGGAGAAATGAAAAACTGTTTTTT. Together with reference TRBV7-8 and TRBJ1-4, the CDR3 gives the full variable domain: GAGVSQSPRYKVAKRGQDVALRCDPISGHVSLFWYQQALGQGPEFLTYFQNEAQLDKSGLPSDRFFAERPEGSVSTLKIQRTQQEDSAVYLCASSLTAGRNEKLFFGSGTQLSVL.

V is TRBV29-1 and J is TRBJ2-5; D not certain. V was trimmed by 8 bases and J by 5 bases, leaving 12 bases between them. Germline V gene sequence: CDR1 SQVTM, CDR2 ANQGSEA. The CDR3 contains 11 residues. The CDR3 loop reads CSLRLGETQYF. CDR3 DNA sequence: TGCAGCTTAAGACTGGGGGAGACCCAGTACTTC.

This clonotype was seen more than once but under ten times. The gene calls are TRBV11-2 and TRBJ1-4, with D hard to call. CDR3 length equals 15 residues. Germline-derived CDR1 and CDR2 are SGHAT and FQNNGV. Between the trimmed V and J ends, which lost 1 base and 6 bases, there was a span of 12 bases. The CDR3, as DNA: TGTGCCAGCAGCTTAGCTCGAGGGAGTGATGAAAAACTGTTTTTT. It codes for CASSLARGSDEKLFF.

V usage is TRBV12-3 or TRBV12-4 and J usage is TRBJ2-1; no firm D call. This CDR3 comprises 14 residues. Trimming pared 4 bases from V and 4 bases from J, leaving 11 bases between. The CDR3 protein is CASSSMASYNEQFF. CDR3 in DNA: TGTGCCAGCAGTTCCATGGCGTCATACAATGAGCAGTTCTTC.

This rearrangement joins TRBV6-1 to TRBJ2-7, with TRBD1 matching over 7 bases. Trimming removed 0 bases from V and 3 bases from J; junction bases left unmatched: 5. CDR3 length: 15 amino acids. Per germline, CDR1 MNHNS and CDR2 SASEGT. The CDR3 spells CASSEAAQGDYEQYF. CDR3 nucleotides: TGTGCCAGCAGTGAAGCGGCCCAGGGGGACTACGAGCAGTACTTC.

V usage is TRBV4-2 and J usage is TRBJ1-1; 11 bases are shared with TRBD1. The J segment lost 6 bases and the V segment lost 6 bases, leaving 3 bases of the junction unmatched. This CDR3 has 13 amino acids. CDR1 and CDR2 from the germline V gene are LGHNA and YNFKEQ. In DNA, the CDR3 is TGTGCCAGCAGGGGGACAGGGGGGTCTGAAGCTTTCTTT. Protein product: CASRGTGGSEAFF.

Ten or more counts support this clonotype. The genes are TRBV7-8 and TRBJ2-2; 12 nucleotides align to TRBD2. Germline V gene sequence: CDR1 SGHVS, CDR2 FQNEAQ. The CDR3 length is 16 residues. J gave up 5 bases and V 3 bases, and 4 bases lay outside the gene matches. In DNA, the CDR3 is TGTGCCAGCAGCTTTCTCGGACTAGCGGGGACCGGGGAGCTGTTTTTT. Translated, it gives CASSFLGLAGTGELFF.

For the CDR3, the DNA is TGTGCCAGCAGAAACGGGCTGGGCCTCTCTGGAAACACCATATATTTT. It encodes CASRNGLGLSGNTIYF. This chain links TRBV28 with TRBJ1-3; D not resolved. V lost 6 bases and J lost 0, with 15 bases in between. Looked up from germline, CDR1 is MDHEN and CDR2 is SYDVKM. The length of the CDR3 is 16 residues.

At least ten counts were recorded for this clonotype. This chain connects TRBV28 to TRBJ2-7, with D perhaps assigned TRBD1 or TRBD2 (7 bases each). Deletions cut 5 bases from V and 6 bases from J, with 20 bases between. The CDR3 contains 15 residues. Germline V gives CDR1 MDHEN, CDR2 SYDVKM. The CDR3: CASSPPGGAQFEQYF. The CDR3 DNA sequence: TGTGCCAGCAGTCCCCCAGGGGGGGCGCAGTTCGAGCAGTACTTC.

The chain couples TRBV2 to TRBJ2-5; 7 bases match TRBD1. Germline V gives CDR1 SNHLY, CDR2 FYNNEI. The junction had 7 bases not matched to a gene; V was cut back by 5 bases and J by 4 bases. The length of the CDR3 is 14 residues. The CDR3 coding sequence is TGTGCCAGCAGTACCAAAGGGGGCCTAGAGACCCAGTACTTC. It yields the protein CASSTKGGLETQYF.

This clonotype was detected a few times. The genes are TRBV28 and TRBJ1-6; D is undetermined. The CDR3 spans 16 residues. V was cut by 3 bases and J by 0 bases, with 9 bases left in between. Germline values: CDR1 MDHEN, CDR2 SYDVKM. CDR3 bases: TGTGCCAGCAGTTTTACCAGTACCTCCTATAATTCACCCCTCCACTTT. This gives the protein CASSFTSTSYNSPLHF.

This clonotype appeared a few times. This CDR3 is CASSFQAGGPYNEQFF. The CDR3 nucleotides are TGTGCCAGCAGTTTCCAAGCGGGAGGGCCCTACAATGAGCAGTTCTTC. The chain links TRBV12-3 or TRBV12-4 to TRBJ2-1, with TRBD2 matching over 10 bases. The V segment lost 3 bases and the J segment 2 bases; nucleotides outside the gene matches: 4. The CDR3 runs 16 residues.